Below, 10 T cell receptor beta chains from the same sample are listed, as sequenced in a study of cytomegalovirus exposure and HLA in healthy donors. It was with 60 Vbeta and 13 Jbeta primers that the PCR ran. Some clones are missing from TCRdb's copy, which holds only in-frame ones; the method was immunoSEQ multiplex PCR. The sample shows about 190,000 clones, approximately 86% of them seen only once. The specimen was PBMCs. These receptors all stem from a woman under 40 in good health and CMV-seronegative.

The rearrangement uses TRBV4-1 and TRBJ2-2; 10 bases fit TRBD2. Per the germline V gene, CDR1 is MGHRA and CDR2 is YSYEKL. Germline trimming cut 1 base from V and 5 bases from J; bases unmatched to any gene: 4. CDR3 length equals 16 residues. The CDR3 DNA sequence: TGCGCCAGCAGCCAAGGTGTAGCGGGGGGTACCGGGGAGCTGTTTTTT. The encoded protein is CASSQGVAGGTGELFF.

The genes are TRBV19 and TRBJ2-1, with D tentatively TRBD2 (6 bases). The CDR3 loop spans 15 amino acids. Germline lookup yields CDR1 LNHDA and CDR2 SQIVND (reference sequence). Trimming pared 5 bases from V and 3 bases from J, leaving 14 bases between. CDR3 in DNA: TGTGCCAGTAGTGCCCGGGACTCGGTCTACAATGAGCAGTTCTTC. Translation gives CASSARDSVYNEQFF.

The rearrangement uses TRBV5-6 and TRBJ2-3; D ambiguous. Trimming pared 0 bases from V and 4 bases from J, leaving 3 bases between. Germline V CDR1 and CDR2: SGHDT, YYEEEE. The length of the CDR3 is 12 residues. The CDR3 region is CASSLGADTQYF. CDR3 DNA: TGTGCCAGCAGCTTGGGAGCAGATACGCAGTATTTT.

The chain carries TRBV28 and TRBJ1-2, with 9 bases aligning to TRBD1. CDR1 is MDHEN, CDR2 SYDVKM, per germline. This CDR3 contains 13 residues. The V segment lost 11 bases and the J segment 4 bases; nucleotides outside the gene matches: 8. In DNA, the CDR3 is TGTGCCTCCGGGACAGGGAGTACCTATGGCTACACCTTC. It encodes CASGTGSTYGYTF.

The V call is TRBV4-2, the J call TRBJ2-5; 8 bases fit TRBD1. The length of the CDR3 is 15 residues. Trimming removed 3 bases from V and 5 bases from J; junction bases left unmatched: 8. The germline V gene has CDR1 LGHNA and CDR2 YNFKEQ. CDR3 protein: CASSHDRGGTETQYF. The CDR3 DNA sequence: TGTGCCAGCAGCCATGACAGGGGTGGGACGGAGACCCAGTACTTC.

V and J are TRBV28 and TRBJ2-1; TRBD2 agrees at 11 bases. Germline V gene sequence: CDR1 MDHEN, CDR2 SYDVKM. The length of the CDR3 is 14 residues. With V trimmed by 7 bases and J by 9 bases, 8 bases remained unmatched. DNA for the CDR3: TGTGCCAGCACCCTAGCGGGGGGCCAGCGTGAGCAGTTCTTC. It specifies CASTLAGGQREQFF.

This CDR3 reads CAISSGATQYF. Written as DNA, the CDR3 is TGTGCCATCTCGTCTGGGGCGACCCAGTACTTC. V usage is TRBV7-9 and J usage is TRBJ2-5; TRBD1 is a possible D gene (5 bases). The V gene lost 10 bases and the J gene lost 7 bases, with 13 bases spanning the gap. The V gene's germline CDR1 is SEHNR and CDR2 FQNEAQ (reference sequence). The CDR3 is 11 residues long.

The V call is TRBV28, the J call TRBJ1-2; 7 nucleotides line up with TRBD1. V lost 8 bases to trimming and J lost 5 bases; unmatched junction nucleotides: 11. The V gene's germline CDR1 is MDHEN and CDR2 SYDVKM. The length of the CDR3 is 14 residues. CDR3 nucleotide sequence: TGTGCCAGCCTACCCGACAGGGCCTGGTATGGCTACACCTTC. Amino acid sequence: CASLPDRAWYGYTF.

The chain joins TRBV6-5 to TRBJ2-7, with TRBD2 matching 12 bases. This CDR3 comprises 15 residues. Looked up from germline, CDR1 is MNHEY and CDR2 is SVGAGI. The V segment lost 6 bases and the J segment 2 bases; nucleotides outside the gene matches: 5. The DNA of the CDR3 is TGTGCCAGCAGGAGGACTAGCGGGGCCCCCTACGAGCAGTACTTC. It codes for CASRRTSGAPYEQYF.

This sequence joins TRBV4-1 and TRBJ1-5, with 7 bases aligning to TRBD1. CDR3 length: 15 residues. The germline CDR1 and CDR2 sequences are MGHRA and YSYEKL. The V segment lost 1 base and the J segment 6 bases; nucleotides outside the gene matches: 6. CDR3 in amino acids: CASSQVEGGSQPQHF. The CDR3 DNA reads TGCGCCAGCAGCCAAGTAGAAGGGGGCAGTCAGCCCCAGCATTTT.